Listed below are T cell receptor beta chains from one sample, sequenced in a study of T cell responses to AZD1222 COVID-19 vaccine. Clones were sequenced by immunoSEQ multiplex PCR, and TCRdb holds only the in-frame ones, with some missing. The table lists about 120,000 clones, around 93% of them singletons. This sample comprised peripheral blood, obtained 28 days after the second AZD1222 dose. Source of these receptors: an adult who received the AZD1222 COVID-19 vaccine. CDR3s include the opening cysteine and the closing phenylalanine or tryptophan. Each record gives: J gene, V gene, D gene, clone size, CDR3 DNA, CDR3 protein. D genes are given only for firm matches. Clone size is not always given. Where it is, it says once, few, many or a class for expanded clones.

J gene: TRBJ1-1
V gene: TRBV11-3
D gene: NA
clone size: NA
CDR3 DNA: TGTGCCAGCAGCTTAGACTTGAACACTGAAGCTTTCTTT
CDR3 protein: CASSLDLNTEAFF

J gene: TRBJ2-3
V gene: TRBV20-1
D gene: NA
clone size: NA
CDR3 DNA: TGCAGTGCCGGCGTGGATACGCAGTATTTT
CDR3 protein: CSAGVDTQYF

J gene: TRBJ2-3
V gene: TRBV9
D gene: TRBD1
clone size: NA
CDR3 DNA: TGTGCCAGCAGCGTGGCGGGACAGGGGGCTACAGATACGCAGTATTTT
CDR3 protein: CASSVAGQGATDTQYF

J gene: TRBJ1-1
V gene: TRBV27
D gene: NA
clone size: NA
CDR3 DNA: TGTGCCAGCAGTTTATTAGGTAGGCTGGAAGCTTTCTTT
CDR3 protein: CASSLLGRLEAFF

J gene: TRBJ1-1
V gene: TRBV5-6
D gene: NA
clone size: NA
CDR3 DNA: TGTGCCAGCAGCTTCAGGGGAACTGAAGCTTTCTTT
CDR3 protein: CASSFRGTEAFF

J gene: TRBJ2-2
V gene: TRBV19
D gene: NA
clone size: NA
CDR3 DNA: TGTGCCAGTAGTATGACTAGGAGGTCCGGGGAGCTGTTTTTT
CDR3 protein: CASSMTRRSGELFF

J gene: TRBJ1-4
V gene: TRBV15
D gene: NA
clone size: NA
CDR3 DNA: TGTGCCACCAGCAATCTGAGGTCTGGAAATGAAAAACTGTTTTTT
CDR3 protein: CATSNLRSGNEKLFF

J gene: TRBJ2-1
V gene: TRBV4-3
D gene: TRBD2
clone size: NA
CDR3 DNA: TGCGCCAGCAGCCAAGTCGCTAGCGGGGGGGCCGAAGAAGGATCCTACAATGAGCAGTTCTTC
CDR3 protein: CASSQVASGGAEEGSYNEQFF

J gene: TRBJ1-5
V gene: TRBV21-1
D gene: NA
clone size: NA
CDR3 DNA: TGTGCCAGCAGCAAAGTGGGGCCTCAGCCCCAGCATTTT
CDR3 protein: CASSKVGPQPQHF

J gene: TRBJ2-2
V gene: TRBV2
D gene: NA
clone size: NA
CDR3 DNA: TGTGCCAGCAGGGGGGCTCGCGTCACCGGGGAGCTGTTTTTT
CDR3 protein: CASRGARVTGELFF

J gene: TRBJ1-5
V gene: TRBV6-5
D gene: TRBD1
clone size: NA
CDR3 DNA: TGTGCCAGCAGGAGACAGGGGACGAGCAATCAGCCCCAGCATTTT
CDR3 protein: CASRRQGTSNQPQHF

J gene: TRBJ1-1
V gene: TRBV9
D gene: NA
clone size: once
CDR3 DNA: TGTGCCAGCAGCGTTAAAGGAGCCTCTGAAGCTTTCTTT
CDR3 protein: CASSVKGASEAFF

J gene: TRBJ1-5
V gene: TRBV7-2
D gene: NA
clone size: NA
CDR3 DNA: TGTGCCAGCAGCTTAGGAGGACAGCAGACGTATAGCAATCAGCCCCAGCATTTT
CDR3 protein: CASSLGGQQTYSNQPQHF

J gene: TRBJ1-3
V gene: TRBV3-1/TRBV3-2
D gene: NA
clone size: NA
CDR3 DNA: TGTGCCAGCAGCCAAGACGACCCGGTCTCTGGAAACACCATATATTTT
CDR3 protein: CASSQDDPVSGNTIYF

J gene: TRBJ2-5
V gene: TRBV5-1
D gene: NA
clone size: once
CDR3 DNA: TGCGCCAGCAGGGAGACAGCCTCAGAGACCCAGTACTTC
CDR3 protein: CASRETASETQYF

J gene: TRBJ2-1
V gene: TRBV30
D gene: TRBD2
clone size: NA
CDR3 DNA: TGTGCCTGGAGTGCCGGTCAAGGACTAGCGGGAGCGGTGGGTGAGCAGTTCTTC
CDR3 protein: CAWSAGQGLAGAVGEQFF